The 24 T cell receptor beta chains reported below all come from one sample, sequenced in a study of T cell changes during pregnancy in multiple sclerosis. Sequencing was performed with immunoSEQ multiplex PCR; in TCRdb, only in-frame clones are kept and a portion is missing. The sample includes tens of thousands of clones, around 90% of them seen just once. The sequencing used peripheral blood, collected in the first trimester of pregnancy. The source is a female donor in good health, enrolled as a control in a pregnancy study.

About this clone itself: Sequence at one end of the junction differs from germline and may be a read error. The rearrangement joins TRBV5-1 to TRBJ2-3; no clear D. Per germline, CDR1 SGHRS and CDR2 YFSETQ. This CDR3 contains 12 residues. The CDR3 here is CASSLGADTQYF. For the CDR3, the DNA is TGCGCCAGCAGCTTGGGGGCAGATACACAGTATTTT.

The rearrangement joins TRBV7-9 to TRBJ1-1, with 9 positions matching TRBD1. V lost 5 bases to trimming and J lost 4 bases; unmatched junction nucleotides: 11. The germline gives CDR1 SEHNR, CDR2 FQNEAQ (reference sequence). This CDR3 comprises 16 residues. The CDR3 loop is CASSPETGGFITEAFF. The CDR3 coding sequence is TGTGCCAGCAGCCCTGAGACAGGGGGATTCATCACTGAAGCTTTCTTT.

V and J are TRBV29-1 and TRBJ2-7; a possible D gene is TRBD2 (7 bases). Per germline, CDR1 SQVTM and CDR2 ANQGSEA. Between the trimmed V and J ends, which lost 4 bases and 6 bases, there was a span of 16 bases. The CDR3 loop spans 13 amino acids. The DNA for the CDR3 is TGCAGCGTTGGGGGGGCGGGAGCTCCCGAGCAGTACTTC. Residues: CSVGGAGAPEQYF.

V is TRBV7-2 and J is TRBJ1-2; perhaps TRBD1 as D (5 bases). V gave up 6 bases and J gave up 5 bases, with 16 bases separating them. Germline lookup yields CDR1 SGHTA and CDR2 FQGNSA. The CDR3 spans 14 residues. This CDR3 reads CASRLTAVGYGYTF. The CDR3 DNA is TGTGCCAGCAGGTTGACAGCTGTTGGGTATGGCTACACCTTC.

To note about this clone: The identical CDR3 is also encoded by other nucleotide sequences in the sample. The chain couples TRBV2 to TRBJ2-7, with 7 bases identical to TRBD1. The CDR3 extends over 12 amino acids. Germline V CDR1 and CDR2: SNHLY, FYNNEI. The V segment lost 5 bases and the J segment 5 bases; nucleotides outside the gene matches: 3. The CDR3 reads CASSRQGDEQYF. The CDR3 coding sequence is TGTGCCAGCAGTCGACAGGGAGACGAGCAGTACTTC.

V and J are TRBV5-8 and TRBJ2-2, with D perhaps matching TRBD2 (5 bases). This CDR3 region has 14 residues. Looked up from germline, CDR1 is SGHTS and CDR2 is YDEGEE. V lost 2 bases and J lost 6, with 11 bases in between. CDR3 loop: CASSFATRSGELFF. DNA of the CDR3: TGTGCCAGCAGCTTTGCCACTAGATCCGGGGAGCTGTTTTTT.

This sequence joins TRBV5-4 and TRBJ2-1, with 13 bases fitting TRBD2. The ends lost 3 bases at V and 4 bases at J; junction bases unmatched: 10. This CDR3 comprises 18 residues. Per germline, CDR1 SGHNT and CDR2 YYREEE (reference sequence). CDR3 residues: CASSSGLAGPNIYNEQFF. For the CDR3, the DNA is TGTGCCAGCAGCTCGGGACTAGCGGGGCCCAATATTTACAATGAGCAGTTCTTC.

This chain uses TRBV28 with TRBJ1-2; D call uncertain. The length of the CDR3 is 14 residues. CDR1 and CDR2 (germline): MDHEN, SYDVKM. The germline V and J ends were trimmed by 7 bases and 1 base, with 13 bases remaining between them. CDR3 DNA: TGTGCCAGCATTCGGGAGGGTTATAACTATGGCTACACCTTC. Translation: CASIREGYNYGYTF.

This rearrangement joins TRBV19 to TRBJ1-5, with D perhaps matching TRBD1 (5 bases). Trimming cost V 8 bases and J 5 bases, with 13 bases left between them. CDR1 and CDR2 from the germline V gene are LNHDA and SQIVND (reference sequence). This CDR3 contains 13 residues. As DNA, the CDR3 is TGTGCCAGTCAAGACAGCTCCTATCAGCCCCAGCATTTT. Residues: CASQDSSYQPQHF.

The chain joins TRBV4-3 to TRBJ1-2, with TRBD1 matching 9 bases. The J segment lost 1 base and the V segment lost 0 bases, leaving 12 bases of the junction unmatched. This CDR3 has 19 residues. Germline-derived CDR1 and CDR2 are LGHNA and YSLEER. CDR3 in amino acids: CASSQERLQGARVNYGYTF. The CDR3 coding sequence is TGCGCCAGCAGCCAAGAAAGGCTACAGGGGGCAAGAGTTAACTATGGCTACACCTTC.

The chain recombines TRBV27 with TRBJ2-7; TRBD1 is a possible D gene (6 bases). Trimming left V 5 bases short and J 0 bases short, with 17 bases between. The CDR3 is 16 residues long. Germline V gives CDR1 MNHEY, CDR2 SMNVEV (reference sequence). The CDR3: CASSKKQGLYSYEQYF. CDR3 in DNA: TGTGCCAGCAGTAAGAAGCAGGGGCTATACTCCTACGAGCAGTACTTC.

J is TRBJ2-1 and V is TRBV7-2; 7 nucleotides agree with TRBD2. The CDR3 loop spans 17 amino acids. From germline, CDR1 is SGHTA and CDR2 FQGNSA. After removal of 3 bases from V and 0 bases from J, the junction contained 8 bases not matched to a gene. The CDR3 region has the DNA TGTGCCAGCAGCTTGAGTTTGGGGGGGAGCTCCTACAATGAGCAGTTCTTC. Translation: CASSLSLGGSSYNEQFF.

The chain is built from TRBV4-3 and TRBJ1-1, with D possibly matching TRBD1 (5 bases). This CDR3 comprises 13 residues. The germline CDR1 and CDR2 sequences are LGHNA and YSLEER. The V gene lost 0 bases and the J gene lost 6 bases, with 8 bases spanning the gap. CDR3 sequence reads: CASSQDGGAEAFF. For the CDR3, the DNA is TGCGCCAGCAGCCAAGATGGGGGGGCTGAAGCTTTCTTT.

This sequence joins TRBV9 and TRBJ2-3; a possible D gene is TRBD1 (6 bases). The germline V gene has CDR1 SGDLS and CDR2 YYNGEE. The CDR3 totals 14 residues. Trimming took 3 bases from V and 2 from J, leaving 10 bases between them. CDR3 sequence reads: CASSAGHFTDTQYF. CDR3 DNA: TGTGCCAGCAGCGCGGGACACTTCACAGATACGCAGTATTTT. Full variable domain (missing parts from reference TRBV9 and TRBJ2-3): DSGVTQTPKHLITATGQRVTLRCSPRSGDLSVYWYQQSLDQGLQFLIQYYNGEERAKGNILERFSAQQFPDLHSELNLSSLELGDSALYFCASSAGHFTDTQYFGPGTRLTVL.

The CDR3 DNA reads TGTGCCAGCAGTTTAAAGAACGGGTATTCACCCCTCCACTTT. Protein product: CASSLKNGYSPLHF. This sequence joins TRBV27 and TRBJ1-6; unclear D gene. The CDR3 extends over 14 amino acids. Germline assignment: CDR1 MNHEY and CDR2 SMNVEV (reference sequence). With 2 bases removed from V and 8 bases from J, the gap between germline ends came to 10 bases.

V gene TRBV7-3 combines with J gene TRBJ2-1; TRBD1 is a possible D gene (5 bases). V shed 4 bases and J shed 6 bases, with 13 bases lying between them. Germline assignment: CDR1 SGHTA and CDR2 FQGTGA. This CDR3 is built from 14 residues. The CDR3 coding sequence is TGTGCCAGCAGCTCCCAGGGTAGTTCCAATGAGCAGTTCTTC. Amino acids: CASSSQGSSNEQFF.

The genes are TRBV4-1 and TRBJ2-1, with 7 bases matching TRBD1. This CDR3 has 14 amino acids. CDR1 is MGHRA and CDR2 is YSYEKL in the germline V gene. V trimming: 2 bases; J trimming: 5 bases; junction bases outside the gene matches: 3. The CDR3 region is CASSQQDRNNEQFF. As DNA, the CDR3 is TGCGCCAGCAGCCAACAGGACAGGAACAATGAGCAGTTCTTC.

The chain links TRBV6-1 to TRBJ2-7, with D tentatively TRBD2 (5 bases). This CDR3 has 13 amino acids. Germline values: CDR1 MNHNS, CDR2 SASEGT. Trimming shortened V by 3 bases and J by 3 bases, and 9 bases separated the two germline ends. Here the CDR3 reads CASSDKEVYEQYF. CDR3 sequence (DNA): TGTGCCAGCAGTGACAAGGAGGTCTACGAGCAGTACTTC.

The rearrangement joins TRBV10-3 to TRBJ2-6, with 8 nucleotides matching TRBD1. Germline CDR1 is ENHRY and CDR2 is SYGVKD. J gave up 2 bases and V 8 bases, and 2 bases lay outside the gene matches. This CDR3 spans 14 amino acids. The CDR3: CAIPTGAGANVLTF. CDR3 nucleotides: TGTGCCATCCCGACAGGGGCTGGGGCCAACGTCCTGACTTTC.

The chain has TRBV5-6 and TRBJ2-1; 9 bases are shared with TRBD1. The CDR3 covers 16 residues. Germline V gene data show CDR1 as SGHDT and CDR2 as YYEEEE. V dropped 3 bases and J dropped 7; count of bases not matched to a gene: 11. The CDR3 region has the DNA TGTGCCAGCAGCTCCGGGACAGGGATCCCCTGGAATGAGCAGTTCTTC. It yields the protein CASSSGTGIPWNEQFF.

The chain joins TRBV7-2 to TRBJ1-5; TRBD1 is a possible D gene (5 bases). V was trimmed by 5 bases and J by 2 bases, leaving 19 bases between them. Germline CDR1 SGHTA, CDR2 FQGNSA. CDR3 length equals 17 residues. CDR3 DNA: TGTGCCAGCAGCCCTCGTAAGAGGGGAGGAGGCAATCAGCCCCAGCATTTT. Its translation: CASSPRKRGGGNQPQHF.

The sample holds a few counts of this clone. V gene TRBV9 combines with J gene TRBJ1-1; TRBD1 might be the D (5 bases). This CDR3 spans 16 amino acids. From germline, CDR1 is SGDLS and CDR2 YYNGEE. The V end lost 0 bases, the J end lost 11 bases, and 23 bases lay between the germline ends. The CDR3 sequence is CASSVGDGDRTPEAFF. For the CDR3, the DNA is TGTGCCAGCAGCGTAGGGGATGGAGATCGGACACCGGAGGCTTTCTTT.

The rearrangement uses TRBV10-3 and TRBJ2-7; perhaps TRBD2 as D (5 bases). Germline CDR1 reads ENHRY; CDR2 reads SYGVKD. Trimming removed 8 bases from V and 2 bases from J, with 16 bases in between. The CDR3 runs to 14 residues. The CDR3 DNA sequence: TGTGCCATCTCCTTGGACGGGGATACCTACGAGCAGTACTTC. This translates into CAISLDGDTYEQYF.

This chain links TRBV9 with TRBJ2-3, with TRBD1 matching 7 bases. CDR3 size: 15 residues. V was clipped by 0 bases and J by 6 bases; unmatched bases: 7. Per the germline V gene, CDR1 is SGDLS and CDR2 is YYNGEE. The CDR3 region is CASSVEGAPGDTQYF. CDR3 sequence (DNA): TGTGCCAGCAGCGTAGAGGGGGCCCCGGGGGATACGCAGTATTTT.